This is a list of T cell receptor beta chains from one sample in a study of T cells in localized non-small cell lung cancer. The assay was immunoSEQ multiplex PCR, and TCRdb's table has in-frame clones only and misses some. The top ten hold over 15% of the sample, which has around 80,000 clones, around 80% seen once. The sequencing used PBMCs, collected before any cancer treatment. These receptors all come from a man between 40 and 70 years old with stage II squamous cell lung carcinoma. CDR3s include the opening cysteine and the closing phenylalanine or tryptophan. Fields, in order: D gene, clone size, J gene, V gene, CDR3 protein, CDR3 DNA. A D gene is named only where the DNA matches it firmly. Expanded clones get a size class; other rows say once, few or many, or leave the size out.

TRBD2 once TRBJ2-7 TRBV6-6 CASLGLLAGEDIKQYF TGTGCCAGCCTAGGCCTCCTAGCGGGAGAAGATATAAAGCAGTACTTC
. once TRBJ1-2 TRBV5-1 CASSLGWRDGYTF TGCGCCAGCAGCTTGGGGTGGCGGGATGGCTACACCTTC
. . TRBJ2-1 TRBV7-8 CASSPRGARVNEQFF TGTGCCAGCAGCCCGAGGGGGGCTAGGGTCAATGAGCAGTTCTTC
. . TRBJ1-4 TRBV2 CASSVIVEKLFF TGTGCCAGCAGTGTGATTGTTGAAAAACTGTTTTTT
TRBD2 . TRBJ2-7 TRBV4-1 CASSQEGRGPYEQYF TGCGCCAGCAGCCAAGAAGGGAGGGGCCCCTACGAGCAGTACTTC
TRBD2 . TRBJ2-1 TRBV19 CASSITRGSGRPREQFF TGTGCCAGTAGTATAACCCGCGGTAGCGGGAGACCCAGGGAGCAGTTCTTC
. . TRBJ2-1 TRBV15 CATSRDRSSYNEQFF TGTGCCACCAGCAGAGACAGAAGCTCCTACAATGAGCAGTTCTTC
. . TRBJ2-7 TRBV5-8 CASSRRRAREQYF TGTGCCAGCAGCCGCCGTCGGGCCCGCGAGCAGTACTTC
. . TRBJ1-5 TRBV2 CASSGEEPQHF TGTGCCAGCAGTGGGGAGGAGCCCCAGCATTTT
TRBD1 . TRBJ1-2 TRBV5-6 CASSYRGQEFYGYTF TGTGCCAGCAGCTACCGAGGACAGGAATTCTATGGCTACACCTTC
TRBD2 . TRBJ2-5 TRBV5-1 CASSGSGTSQETQYF TGCGCCAGCAGCGGCTCGGGGACTAGCCAAGAGACCCAGTACTTC
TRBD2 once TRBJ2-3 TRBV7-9 CASSQLRAGGRTDTQYF TGTGCCAGCAGCCAACTGAGGGCGGGAGGTAGGACAGATACGCAGTATTTT
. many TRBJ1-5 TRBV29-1 CSVAETGQPQHF TGCAGCGTTGCCGAGACCGGTCAGCCCCAGCATTTT
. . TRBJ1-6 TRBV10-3 CAIKPDEAVNSPLHF TGTGCCATCAAGCCGGACGAGGCAGTTAATTCACCCCTCCACTTT
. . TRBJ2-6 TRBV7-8 CASSGGGILSGANVLTF TGTGCCAGCAGCGGGGGCGGAATCCTCTCTGGGGCCAACGTCCTGACTTTC
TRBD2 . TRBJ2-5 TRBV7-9 CASSLGVGGALGRETQYF TGTGCCAGCAGCTTAGGGGTCGGGGGGGCCTTGGGCCGGGAGACCCAGTACTTC
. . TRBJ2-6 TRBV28 CASSLPGANVLTF TGTGCCAGCAGTTTACCGGGGGCCAACGTCCTGACTTTC
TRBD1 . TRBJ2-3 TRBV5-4 CASSSYRGSDTQYF TGTGCCAGCAGCTCTTACAGGGGGTCGGATACGCAGTATTTT
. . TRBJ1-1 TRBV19 CASSTSGTEAFF TGTGCCAGTAGTACGTCTGGGACTGAAGCTTTCTTT
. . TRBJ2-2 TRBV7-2 CASSFSRVGGTGELFF TGTGCCAGCAGCTTCAGCAGGGTGGGTGGCACCGGGGAGCTGTTTTTT
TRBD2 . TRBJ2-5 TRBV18 CASSLGGRAVETQYF TGTGCCAGCTCACTAGGCGGGAGGGCCGTGGAGACCCAGTACTTC
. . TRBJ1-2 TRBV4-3 CASSQLQVAYGYTF TGCGCCAGCAGCCAGTTACAGGTTGCCTATGGCTACACCTTC
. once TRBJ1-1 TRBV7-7 CASSPDGNTEAFF TGTGCTAGCAGCCCGGACGGTAACACTGAAGCTTTCTTT
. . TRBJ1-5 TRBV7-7 CASSLDGNGPQHF TGTGCTAGCAGCTTAGACGGGAACGGGCCCCAGCATTTT
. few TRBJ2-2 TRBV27 CASSPALGRGELFF TGTGCCAGCAGCCCAGCTCTGGGACGCGGGGAGCTGTTTTTT
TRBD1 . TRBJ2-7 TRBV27 CASSWDREGEQYF TGTGCCAGCAGTTGGGACAGGGAGGGCGAGCAGTACTTC
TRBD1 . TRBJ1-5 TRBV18 CASSSDRGANQPQHF TGTGCCAGCTCATCAGACAGGGGAGCAAATCAGCCCCAGCATTTT
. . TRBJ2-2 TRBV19 CASSIGQAGTGELFF TGTGCCAGTAGTATAGGGCAGGCGGGCACCGGGGAGCTGTTTTTT
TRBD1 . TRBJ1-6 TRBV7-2 CASSLWTGGGSYNSPLHF TGTGCCAGCAGCTTATGGACAGGGGGCGGCTCCTATAATTCACCCCTCCACTTT
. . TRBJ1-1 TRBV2 CASGPEMGTEAFF TGTGCCAGCGGTCCGGAAATGGGCACTGAAGCTTTCTTT
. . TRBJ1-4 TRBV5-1 CASSPGTFYLPTNEKLFF TGCGCCAGCAGCCCCGGGACTTTCTACCTTCCAACTAATGAAAAACTGTTTTTT
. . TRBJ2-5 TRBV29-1 CSVEPSAETQYF TGCAGCGTTGAGCCTAGCGCGGAGACCCAGTACTTC
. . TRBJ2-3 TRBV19 CASSTSFSRVGGVGDTQYF TGTGCCAGTAGCACCTCATTTTCCCGTGTCGGGGGCGTGGGGGATACGCAGTATTTT
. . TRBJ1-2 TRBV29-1 CSGRDNSYGYTF TGCAGCGGTAGGGACAACTCATATGGCTACACCTTC
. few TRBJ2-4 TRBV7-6 CASSSDPFTKNIQYF TGTGCCAGCAGCTCGGATCCTTTTACCAAAAACATTCAGTACTTC
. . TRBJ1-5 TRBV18 CASSPEQGTGNQPQHF TGTGCCAGCTCACCAGAGCAGGGGACCGGCAATCAGCCCCAGCATTTT
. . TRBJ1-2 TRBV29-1 CSVGSGVGYTF TGCAGCGTTGGTTCGGGGGTTGGCTACACCTTC
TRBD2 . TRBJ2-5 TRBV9 CASSSLVSGGGETQYF TGTGCCAGCAGCTCCCTTGTCAGCGGGGGAGGAGAGACCCAGTACTTC
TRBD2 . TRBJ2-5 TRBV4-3 CASSQGASGGALETQYF TGCGCCAGCAGCCAAGGGGCTAGCGGGGGGGCATTGGAGACCCAGTACTTC
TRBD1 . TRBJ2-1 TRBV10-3 CAISEAGTGYEQFF TGTGCCATCAGTGAGGCAGGGACAGGGTATGAGCAGTTCTTC
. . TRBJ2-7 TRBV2 CATVRQTSSYEQYF TGTGCCACCGTGAGACAGACCTCCTCCTACGAGCAGTACTTC
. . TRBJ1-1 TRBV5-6 CASSLAQGGTEAFF TGTGCCAGCAGCTTGGCCCAGGGAGGGACTGAAGCTTTCTTT
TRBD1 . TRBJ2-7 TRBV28 CASRLYGQGGLGYEQYF TGTGCCAGCAGGCTTTACGGACAGGGGGGGCTTGGGTACGAGCAGTACTTC
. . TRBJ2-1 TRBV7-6 CASTSGLSSYNEQFF TGTGCCAGCACTTCGGGTCTAAGCTCCTACAATGAGCAGTTCTTC
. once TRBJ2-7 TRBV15 CATSRDMIYEQYF TGTGCCACCAGCAGAGATATGATCTACGAGCAGTACTTC
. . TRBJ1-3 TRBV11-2 CASSLNWRSGNTIYF TGTGCCAGCAGCCTCAATTGGCGCTCTGGAAACACCATATATTTT
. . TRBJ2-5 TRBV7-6 CASSLSGRAARRTQETQYF TGTGCCAGCAGCTTAAGCGGTCGGGCCGCCAGACGGACTCAAGAGACCCAGTACTTC
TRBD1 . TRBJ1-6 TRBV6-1 CASSEGTGDSPLHF TGTGCCAGCAGTGAGGGGACAGGGGATTCACCCCTCCACTTT
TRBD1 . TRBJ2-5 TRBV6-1 CASSGQGSTETQYF TGTGCCAGCAGTGGACAGGGGAGCACAGAGACCCAGTACTTC
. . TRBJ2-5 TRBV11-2 CASSEGYLGETQYF TGTGCCAGCAGCGAGGGATACCTGGGGGAGACCCAGTACTTC
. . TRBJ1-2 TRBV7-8 CASSLAPGGYGYTF TGTGCCAGCAGCTTAGCGCCGGGCGGTTATGGCTACACCTTC
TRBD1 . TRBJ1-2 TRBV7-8 CASSQTGGSSYGYTF TGTGCCAGCAGCCAAACAGGGGGTTCCTCCTATGGCTACACCTTC
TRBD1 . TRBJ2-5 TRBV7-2 CASSRGQGETQYF TGTGCCAGCAGCCGCGGACAGGGGGAGACCCAGTACTTC
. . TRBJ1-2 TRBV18 CASSPAQGYGYTF TGTGCCAGCTCACCAGCCCAGGGCTATGGCTACACCTTC
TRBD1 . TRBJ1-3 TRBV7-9 CASSLPGQGTSGNTIYF TGTGCCAGCAGCTTACCCGGACAGGGCACCTCTGGAAACACCATATATTTT
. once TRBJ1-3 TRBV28 CASSTTGSAENTIYF TGTGCCAGCAGTACAACAGGTTCGGCGGAAAACACCATATATTTT